These 27 T cell receptor beta chains were all obtained from the same sample, sequenced in a study of beta chain features in type 1 diabetes. cDNA synthesis used the whole RNA isolate, giving expressed TCRB sequences. Sequencing used immunoSEQ multiplex PCR; TCRdb keeps in-frame clones, though not all of them. The profile shows approximately 200,000 clones, 9.6% of them singletons. The sample comprised naive CD4+ T cells from blood. These receptors originate from a woman in her late teens or twenties in good health.

This clone was detected many times. V and J are TRBV4-1 and TRBJ2-3; D not resolved. The ends were cut back, 1 base at V and 1 base at J, with 9 bases in the middle. Germline CDR1 is MGHRA and CDR2 is YSYEKL. The CDR3 is 15 residues long. Here the CDR3 DNA reads TGCGCCAGCAGCCAAGTTGAGGTGCGCACAGATACGCAGTATTTT. It is translated as CASSQVEVRTDTQYF.

The chain combines TRBV5-4 with TRBJ1-2, with TRBD1 matching over 10 bases. V shed 4 bases and J 4 bases; nucleotides not matched to a gene: 4. Per germline, CDR1 SGHNT and CDR2 YYREEE (reference sequence). The CDR3 is 14 amino acids. CDR3 in amino acids: CASSPTGGTYGYTF. The CDR3 DNA reads as TGTGCCAGCAGCCCGACAGGGGGCACCTATGGCTACACCTTC. The whole variable domain, remainder taken from reference TRBV5-4 and TRBJ1-2, is ETGVTQSPTHLIKTRGQQVTLRCSSQSGHNTVSWYQQALGQGPQFIFQYYREEENGRGNFPPRFSGLQFPNYSSELNVNALELDDSALYLCASSPTGGTYGYTFGSGTRLTVV.

A few counts support this clone. The rearrangement links TRBV7-8 to TRBJ1-2; a weak D match, TRBD1 (5 bases). This CDR3 is 13 amino acids long. CDR1 and CDR2 (germline): SGHVS, FQNEAQ. Between the trimmed V and J ends, which lost 7 bases and 2 bases, there was a span of 11 bases. Written as DNA, the CDR3 is TGTGCCAGCACCTCGGGGGTCAACTATGGCTACACCTTC. Encoded protein: CASTSGVNYGYTF.

The gene calls are TRBV18 and TRBJ2-7; 13 positions match TRBD2. Germline V gene lookup returns CDR1 KGHSH and CDR2 LQKENI. The junction had 3 bases not matched to a gene; V was cut back by 2 bases and J by 5 bases. The CDR3 is made up of 15 amino acids. The CDR3 DNA reads TGTGCCAGCTCACCAAGGACTAGCGGGAGTAACGAGCAGTACTTC. It translates to CASSPRTSGSNEQYF.

This clone was counted a few times. The gene calls are TRBV29-1 and TRBJ1-1, with a possible D match to TRBD1 (5 bases). The CDR3 is 11 residues long. CDR1 and CDR2 (germline): SQVTM, ANQGSEA. V was shortened by 6 bases and J by 5 bases, with 10 bases between the two germline ends. CDR3 DNA: TGCAGCGTCAGGGTAGGGACTGAAGCTTTCTTT. Encoded protein: CSVRVGTEAFF.

The rearrangement uses TRBV9 and TRBJ1-1; possible D gene TRBD1, 6 bases. The CDR3 loop spans 13 amino acids. V was shortened by 4 bases and J by 3 bases, with 10 bases between the two germline ends. Germline V gene sequence: CDR1 SGDLS, CDR2 YYNGEE. This chain's CDR3 is CASSSQGYTEAFF. CDR3 nucleotide sequence: TGTGCCAGCAGCTCCCAGGGGTACACTGAAGCTTTCTTT.

CDR3 coding DNA: TGTGCCTGGACTAGCGGGGGGCGCACAGATACGCAGTATTTT. This encodes CAWTSGGRTDTQYF. The rearrangement links TRBV30 to TRBJ2-3; TRBD2 matches 11 bases. The CDR3 runs 14 residues. V lost 4 bases to trimming and J lost 1 base; unmatched junction nucleotides: 1. The germline V gene encodes CDR1 GTSNPN and CDR2 SVGIG (reference sequence).

This clone occurred a few times. The chain couples TRBV28 to TRBJ2-7; a weak D match, TRBD1 (6 bases). Trimming cost V 2 bases and J 0 bases, with 8 bases left between them. Germline V gene data show CDR1 as MDHEN and CDR2 as SYDVKM. This CDR3 is 14 amino acids long. Here the CDR3 reads CASSLAGDSYEQYF. CDR3 DNA: TGTGCCAGCAGTTTAGCAGGGGACTCCTACGAGCAGTACTTC. Using reference TRBV28 and TRBJ2-7 for the parts outside the CDR3, the full variable domain is DVKVTQSSRYLVKRTGEKVFLECVQDMDHENMFWYRQDPGLGLRLIYFSYDVKMKEKGDIPEGYSVSREKKERFSLILESASTNQTSMYLCASSLAGDSYEQYFGPGTRLTVT.

The rearrangement joins TRBV7-3 to TRBJ1-2; TRBD1 agrees at 9 bases. CDR3 length equals 15 residues. V dropped 5 bases and J dropped 2; count of bases not matched to a gene: 6. In germline, CDR1 is SGHTA, CDR2 FQGTGA. CDR3 sequence: CASSPDRGTNYGYTF. As DNA, the CDR3 is TGTGCCAGCAGCCCGGACAGGGGAACGAACTATGGCTACACCTTC.

This rearrangement joins TRBV5-1 to TRBJ2-5; TRBD2 matches at 9 bases. Trimming cost V 4 bases and J 3 bases; bases outside gene matches: 10. Germline lookup yields CDR1 SGHRS and CDR2 YFSETQ. This CDR3 has 16 residues. In DNA, the CDR3 is TGCGCCAGCAGCCCACGAGCGGGGGGACGGGAAGAGACCCAGTACTTC. Its protein product is CASSPRAGGREETQYF. Full variable domain (outside the CDR3, taken from reference TRBV5-1 and TRBJ2-5): KAGVTQTPRYLIKTRGQQVTLSCSPISGHRSVSWYQQTPGQGLQFLFEYFSETQRNKGNFPGRFSGRQFSNSRSEMNVSTLELGDSALYLCASSPRAGGREETQYFGPGTRLLVL.

The rearrangement links TRBV18 to TRBJ2-5; no reliable D call. In germline, CDR1 is KGHSH, CDR2 LQKENI. V was cut by 3 bases and J by 7 bases, with 6 bases left in between. The CDR3 extends over 11 amino acids. CDR3 DNA: TGTGCCAGCTCACCTCTAGGGACCCAGTACTTC. It specifies CASSPLGTQYF.

CDR3 nucleotides: TGTGCCAGCAGTGAAGGACAGGGGGCGATCGGAAACACCATATATTTT. Translated: CASSEGQGAIGNTIYF. The chain uses TRBV2 and TRBJ1-3; TRBD1 matches 10 bases. The CDR3 covers 16 residues. In germline, CDR1 is SNHLY, CDR2 FYNNEI. V trimming: 1 base; J trimming: 4 bases; junction bases outside the gene matches: 4. Together with reference TRBV2 and TRBJ1-3, the CDR3 gives the full variable domain: EPEVTQTPSHQVTQMGQEVILRCVPISNHLYFYWYRQILGQKVEFLVSFYNNEISEKSEIFDDQFSVERPDGSNFTLKIRSTKLEDSAMYFCASSEGQGAIGNTIYFGEGSWLTVV.

This clone was recorded a few times. The gene calls are TRBV29-1 and TRBJ2-2; D remains unclear. Germline values: CDR1 SQVTM, CDR2 ANQGSEA. The CDR3 is 15 residues long. The ends were cut back, 1 base at V and 0 bases at J, with 9 bases in the middle. In nucleotides, the CDR3 is TGCAGCGTTGAAGCGCGGATTTCGAACACCGGGGAGCTGTTTTTT. This codes for CSVEARISNTGELFF.

In DNA, the CDR3 is TGTGCCAGCAGCCAAGAAACTAGCGGGCGAGACTACGAGCAGTACTTC. Encoded protein: CASSQETSGRDYEQYF. This chain connects TRBV4-2 to TRBJ2-7, with TRBD2 matching 9 bases. With 0 bases clipped from V and 3 bases from J, the junction kept 6 bases outside the gene matches. Germline CDR1 and CDR2: LGHNA and YNFKEQ. The CDR3 extends over 16 amino acids.

V is TRBV27 and J is TRBJ2-3; the D gene is possibly TRBD2 (7 bases). This CDR3 has 16 residues. Trimming took 3 bases from V and 0 from J, leaving 13 bases between them. Per the germline V gene, CDR1 is MNHEY and CDR2 is SMNVEV (reference sequence). The DNA for the CDR3 is TGTGCCAGCAGTTTTGGGGGGGGCTTTAGCACAGATACGCAGTATTTT. Residues: CASSFGGGFSTDTQYF.

The chain employs TRBV10-3 and TRBJ1-6; D is perhaps TRBD1 (5 bases). The CDR3 totals 13 residues. V was trimmed by 10 bases and J by 10 bases, leaving 17 bases between them. Looked up from germline, CDR1 is ENHRY and CDR2 is SYGVKD. As DNA, the CDR3 is TGTGCCAACCAGGGCGATCTAGAATCACCCCTCCACTTT. Translation: CANQGDLESPLHF.

This chain links TRBV7-6 with TRBJ2-3; tentative D call: TRBD2 (6 bases). CDR3 length: 17 amino acids. Germline CDR1 SGHVS, CDR2 FNYEAQ. V was clipped by 5 bases and J by 0 bases, with 18 bases between them. CDR3 DNA sequence: TGTGCCAGCAGCCATTCTTCGGGACTGGCTAGCACAGATACGCAGTATTTT. Amino acids: CASSHSSGLASTDTQYF. The whole variable domain, remainder taken from reference TRBV7-6 and TRBJ2-3, is GAGVSQSPRYKVTKRGQDVALRCDPISGHVSLYWYRQALGQGPEFLTYFNYEAQQDKSGLPNDRFSAERPEGSISTLTIQRTEQRDSAMYRCASSHSSGLASTDTQYFGPGTRLTVL.

This clone was found a few times. The rearrangement joins TRBV5-1 to TRBJ2-5; 8 bases map to TRBD2. J gave up 5 bases and V 4 bases, and 13 bases lay outside the gene matches. This CDR3 has 16 residues. CDR1 is SGHRS and CDR2 is YFSETQ in the germline V gene. The CDR3 reads CASSPRAGVPRETQYF. DNA for the CDR3: TGCGCCAGCAGCCCCCGAGCGGGGGTGCCCCGGGAGACCCAGTACTTC.

This clone was found a few times. CDR3 sequence: CASSIQAESWAGELFF. The CDR3 DNA sequence: TGTGCCAGTAGTATTCAGGCTGAGAGCTGGGCCGGGGAGCTGTTTTTT. This chain joins TRBV19 and TRBJ2-2, with no clear D. The germline V gene has CDR1 LNHDA and CDR2 SQIVND (reference sequence). The CDR3 runs to 16 residues. The V end lost 3 bases, the J end lost 6 bases, and 17 bases lay between the germline ends.

This clone occurred a few times. The chain recombines TRBV5-1 with TRBJ2-7; 9 bases match TRBD2. Trimming cost V 3 bases and J 2 bases; bases outside gene matches: 6. CDR1 and CDR2 (germline): SGHRS, YFSETQ. This CDR3 spans 15 amino acids. CDR3 in amino acids: CASSSLAGETYEQYF. In DNA, the CDR3 is TGCGCCAGCAGCTCCTTAGCGGGAGAGACCTACGAGCAGTACTTC. The whole variable domain, filled in from reference TRBV5-1 and TRBJ2-7, reads KAGVTQTPRYLIKTRGQQVTLSCSPISGHRSVSWYQQTPGQGLQFLFEYFSETQRNKGNFPGRFSGRQFSNSRSEMNVSTLELGDSALYLCASSSLAGETYEQYFGPGTRLTVT.

The chain has TRBV15 and TRBJ1-2, with TRBD1 as a possible D gene (5 bases). The germline V gene has CDR1 LNHNV and CDR2 YYDKDF (reference sequence). Trimming left V 6 bases short and J 4 bases short, with 18 bases between. The CDR3 totals 15 residues. CDR3 in amino acids: CATSPPATGRYGYTF. Written as DNA, the CDR3 is TGTGCCACCAGTCCTCCTGCTACAGGACGCTATGGCTACACCTTC.

The chain is built from TRBV6-5 and TRBJ2-5, with D tentatively TRBD2 (6 bases). Trimming pared 1 base from V and 3 bases from J, leaving 12 bases between. Germline V gene sequence: CDR1 MNHEY, CDR2 SVGAGI. The CDR3 is made up of 15 amino acids. The chain's CDR3 is CASSYLGRTKETQYF. In nucleotides, the CDR3 is TGTGCCAGCAGTTACTTGGGCAGGACTAAAGAGACCCAGTACTTC.

The CDR3 sequence: CSVARGTGMTQYF. The DNA of the CDR3 is TGCAGCGTGGCGCGCGGGACAGGGATGACGCAGTATTTT. The chain couples TRBV29-1 to TRBJ2-3, with 9 bases aligning to TRBD1. The CDR3 contains 13 residues. Germline V gene lookup returns CDR1 SQVTM and CDR2 ANQGSEA. After removal of 6 bases from V and 9 bases from J, the junction contained 10 bases not matched to a gene.

This clone was recorded a few times. The chain recombines TRBV18 with TRBJ1-4; 7 bases agree with TRBD1. Germline V lookup: CDR1 KGHSH, CDR2 LQKENI. The V gene end was trimmed by 6 bases and the J gene end by 2 bases; junction bases not matched to a gene: 6. The CDR3 is 15 residues long. The CDR3 DNA follows: TGTGCCAGCTCGGAAAGGGGGCCCACTAATGAAAAACTGTTTTTT. Encoded protein: CASSERGPTNEKLFF.

This clone was found once. CDR3 coding DNA: TGTGCCAGTAGTAAAGGGGAAACTGAAGCTTTCTTT. Residues: CASSKGETEAFF. The V gene is TRBV19, the J gene TRBJ1-1, with D perhaps matching TRBD1 (5 bases). Germline loops: CDR1 LNHDA, CDR2 SQIVND (reference sequence). Trimming took off 4 bases at V and 5 bases at J, with 8 bases between the two ends. This CDR3 is 12 amino acids long.

The rearrangement links TRBV18 to TRBJ2-3, with 7 nucleotides matching TRBD2. The germline V gene has CDR1 KGHSH and CDR2 LQKENI. The CDR3 runs to 18 residues. V trimming: 2 bases; J trimming: 3 bases; junction bases outside the gene matches: 14. The CDR3 sequence: CASSPFRVAGEATDTQYF. CDR3 sequence (DNA): TGTGCCAGCTCACCATTCAGGGTCGCGGGAGAAGCGACAGATACGCAGTATTTT.

The CDR3 loop reads CASSMRLAISTDTQYF. In DNA form, the CDR3 reads TGTGCCAGTAGTATGAGGCTAGCGATCAGCACAGATACGCAGTATTTT. The chain recombines TRBV19 with TRBJ2-3, with a weak D call TRBD2 (6 bases). The CDR3 spans 16 residues. V lost 3 bases and J lost 0, with 13 bases in between. In germline, CDR1 is LNHDA, CDR2 SQIVND (reference sequence).